This T cell receptor beta chain was recorded in a study of human T cells and chemical hapten exposure. Across the whole study: Per-sample TCR yields varied mainly from small pooled library volume differences.

Time point of the sample: patch test 1, 2 weeks after DPC sensitization. Noted treatment: therapeutic diphenylcyclopropenone sensitization with weekly scalp DPC. The V end was cut by 3 bases, the J end by 5 bases, with 8 bases between. Germline V CDR1 and CDR2: SGHVS, FNYEAQ. The CDR3 is 13 residues long. TCRdb reanalysed the RACE reads using MiXCR and keeps one entry per CDR3 protein. The sample holds around 100,000 distinct CDR3 sequences; approximately 11% are singletons and the top ten take under 4.5%. The genes are TRBV7-6 and TRBJ1-5; D remains ambiguous. This specimen was whole blood, taken in connection with sensitization to the hapten diphenylcyclopropenone (DPC). This receptor was obtained from a woman in her 40s with alopecia areata. Some clones in this sample may be carry-over from other donors' samples. In DNA form, the CDR3 reads TGTGCCAGCAGCTTGATGCCGGATCAGCCCCAGCATTTT. As protein: CASSLMPDQPQHF. Filled out from reference TRBV7-6 and TRBJ1-5, the complete variable domain reads GAGVSQSPRYKVTKRGQDVALRCDPISGHVSLYWYRQALGQGPEFLTYFNYEAQQDKSGLPNDRFSAERPEGSISTLTIQRTEQRDSAMYRCASSLMPDQPQHFGDGTRLSIL.